This T cell receptor (beta chain) was captured by sequencing in a study of cytomegalovirus exposure and HLA in healthy donors. The length of the CDR3 is 17 residues. The germline V gene encodes CDR1 SEHNR and CDR2 FQNEAQ (reference sequence). Both 60 Vbeta primers and 13 Jbeta primers went into the PCR. Assay: immunoSEQ multiplex PCR; the TCRdb copy retains only in-frame clones and omits some. This sample has over 130,000 clones; 70% to 80% occur once, and the top ten carry 6% to 6.5%. As concerns this clone: An end of the junction does not agree with germline; a read error may underlie this.

This chain joins TRBV7-9 and TRBJ1-2; 9 nucleotides line up with TRBD1. Sequencing input: PBMCs. The receptor comes from a man aged 45-65 years in good health and CMV-seropositive. CDR3 nucleotides: TGTTCCAGCAGCACAGGGGGCCATGCGGTCTTGAACTATGGCTACACCTTC. It is translated as CSSSTGGHAVLNYGYTF.